This T cell receptor (beta chain) stems from a study of blood T cell repertoires in COVID-19. For the study at large: PBMCs, B-cell-depleted T cells, or T cells provided the cDNA or gDNA that made up the material.

Per the germline V gene, CDR1 is KGHSH and CDR2 is LQKENI. With V trimmed by 1 base and J by 2 bases, 8 bases remained unmatched. The CDR3 is made up of 18 amino acids. Sequencing used immunoSEQ multiplex PCR; TCRdb keeps in-frame clones, though not all of them. Among 200,000 to 250,000 clones listed, 82% were seen once. J is TRBJ1-2 and V is TRBV18, with TRBD1 matching 12 bases. The TCR was taken from a woman older than 75 with acute or convalescent COVID-19. Sequenced input: peripheral blood. The CDR3 sequence: CASSPRPPGQGANYGYTF. Here the CDR3 DNA reads TGTGCCAGCTCACCACGGCCTCCGGGACAGGGGGCAAACTATGGCTACACCTTC.